A single sample is the source of the 11 T cell receptor beta chains below, sequenced in a study of control samples from healthy donors and cancer patients. Only in-frame clones appear in the TCRdb table, and some are missing; sequencing was by immunoSEQ multiplex PCR. The data show around 94,000 clones, with approximately 90% seen just once and about 2.5% held by the top ten. The specimen sequenced was blood. The receptors were sampled from a woman between 18 and 29 years old in good health.

The gene calls are TRBV27 and TRBJ2-7, with a possible D match to TRBD2 (6 bases). The germline CDR1 and CDR2 sequences are MNHEY and SMNVEV (reference sequence). The CDR3 covers 14 residues. Trimming removed 5 bases from V and 1 base from J, with 12 bases in between. The CDR3 DNA reads TGTGCCAGCAGTATAGGGACTGGTTCCTACGAGCAGTACTTC. This gives the protein CASSIGTGSYEQYF.

The chain joins TRBV30 to TRBJ1-6; D call uncertain. The CDR3 covers 12 residues. Deletions cut 0 bases from V and 12 bases from J, with 9 bases between. In germline, CDR1 is GTSNPN, CDR2 SVGIG (reference sequence). CDR3 nucleotides: TGTGCCTGGAGTGTACCGGCGGGACCCCTCCACTTT. Protein product: CAWSVPAGPLHF.

CDR3 sequence (DNA): TGTGCCACCAGTGATCTGGGACTAGCGGGCTCCGCAAGGGATGAGCAGTTCTTC. It yields the protein CATSDLGLAGSARDEQFF. J is TRBJ2-1 and V is TRBV24-1; 12 positions match TRBD2. Germline CDR1 reads KGHDR; CDR2 reads SFDVKD. Unmatched junction bases numbered 13, after V lost 3 bases and J lost 8 bases. There are 18 residues in the CDR3.

The chain links TRBV5-5 to TRBJ1-5, with 9 bases fitting TRBD1. With 6 bases clipped from V and 0 bases from J, the junction kept 7 bases outside the gene matches. This CDR3 comprises 16 residues. The germline CDR1 and CDR2 sequences are SGHKS and YYEKEE (reference sequence). CDR3 residues: CASNSGTGFSNQPQHF. CDR3 nucleotides: TGTGCCAGCAACTCCGGGACAGGGTTTAGCAATCAGCCCCAGCATTTT.

The sample holds one count of this clone. The chain employs TRBV5-8 and TRBJ2-3, with D possibly being TRBD2 (5 bases). Germline V gene lookup returns CDR1 SGHTS and CDR2 YDEGEE. The CDR3 covers 13 residues. V dropped 4 bases and J dropped 6 bases, with 12 bases sitting between them. The CDR3 nucleotides are TGTGCCAGCAGCCCTGACTACGGGGATACGCAGTATTTT. This sequence encodes CASSPDYGDTQYF.

This chain uses TRBV6-5 with TRBJ2-2; 10 bases align to TRBD1. Germline loops: CDR1 MNHEY, CDR2 SVGAGI. The CDR3 contains 15 residues. J was trimmed by 5 bases and V by 7 bases; bases with no gene match: 7. CDR3 in amino acids: CASTSGTGETGELFF. The CDR3 DNA reads as TGTGCCAGCACCTCCGGGACAGGGGAGACCGGGGAGCTGTTTTTT.

This chain uses TRBV29-1 with TRBJ1-1, with 8 positions matching TRBD1. The CDR3 consists of 13 residues. CDR1 SQVTM and CDR2 ANQGSEA come from the germline V gene. V lost 7 bases to trimming and J lost 4 bases; unmatched junction nucleotides: 8. The CDR3 DNA reads as TGCAGCGCTGGGACAGGTTTGGTCACTGAAGCTTTCTTT. Protein sequence: CSAGTGLVTEAFF.

This sequence joins TRBV6-5 and TRBJ2-7, with TRBD1 identical over 7 bases. V shed 6 bases and J 4 bases; nucleotides not matched to a gene: 12. Germline CDR1 is MNHEY and CDR2 is SVGAGI. The CDR3 contains 15 residues. The CDR3 loop is CASRNTGTASYEQYF. The CDR3 DNA sequence: TGTGCCAGCAGGAACACCGGGACAGCTTCTTACGAGCAGTACTTC.

The CDR3 bases are TGTGCCAGTTTTCAACAGGGTGGGGGTTACAATGAGCAGTTCTTC. Its translation: CASFQQGGGYNEQFF. The rearrangement uses TRBV5-4 and TRBJ2-1, with D maybe TRBD1 (6 bases). CDR1 is SGHNT and CDR2 is YYREEE in the germline V gene (reference sequence). This CDR3 comprises 15 residues. Trimming pared 8 bases from V and 4 bases from J, leaving 19 bases between.

The chain links TRBV10-1 to TRBJ1-1; 8 bases align to TRBD1. The V gene end was trimmed by 5 bases and the J gene end by 0 bases; junction bases not matched to a gene: 5. The CDR3 totals 15 residues. Per germline, CDR1 WNHNN and CDR2 SYGVQD (reference sequence). The CDR3 DNA sequence: TGCGCCAGCAGTTCGGGGGACAGGATGAACACTGAAGCTTTCTTT. This encodes CASSSGDRMNTEAFF.

This chain links TRBV10-3 with TRBJ2-1, with D maybe TRBD1 (5 bases). In germline, CDR1 is ENHRY, CDR2 SYGVKD. The CDR3 is made up of 14 amino acids. The V end was cut by 6 bases, the J end by 6 bases, with 15 bases between. The CDR3 bases are TGTGCCATCAGCCTAATTGGGGCCTCCAATGAGCAGTTCTTC. This translates into CAISLIGASNEQFF.